The sample holds a few counts of the clone carrying this T cell receptor beta chain. The table came from immunoSEQ multiplex PCR; TCRdb's copy has only in-frame clones and leaves some out. This sample has some 130,000 clones, with about nine tenths found just once. Trimming removed 4 bases at V and 8 bases at J, with 16 bases between. This CDR3 is 14 amino acids long. CDR1 and CDR2 from the germline V gene are MRHNA and SNTAGT. This sample was taken from a study of control samples from healthy donors and cancer patients. The specimen sequenced was blood. This chain connects TRBV6-4 to TRBJ2-3; D is unresolved. The sequence was collected from a man aged 18 to 29 in good health. This chain's CDR3 is CASSAAPESSTQYF. The CDR3 DNA follows: TGTGCCAGCAGTGCCGCTCCCGAATCGAGTACGCAGTATTTT.